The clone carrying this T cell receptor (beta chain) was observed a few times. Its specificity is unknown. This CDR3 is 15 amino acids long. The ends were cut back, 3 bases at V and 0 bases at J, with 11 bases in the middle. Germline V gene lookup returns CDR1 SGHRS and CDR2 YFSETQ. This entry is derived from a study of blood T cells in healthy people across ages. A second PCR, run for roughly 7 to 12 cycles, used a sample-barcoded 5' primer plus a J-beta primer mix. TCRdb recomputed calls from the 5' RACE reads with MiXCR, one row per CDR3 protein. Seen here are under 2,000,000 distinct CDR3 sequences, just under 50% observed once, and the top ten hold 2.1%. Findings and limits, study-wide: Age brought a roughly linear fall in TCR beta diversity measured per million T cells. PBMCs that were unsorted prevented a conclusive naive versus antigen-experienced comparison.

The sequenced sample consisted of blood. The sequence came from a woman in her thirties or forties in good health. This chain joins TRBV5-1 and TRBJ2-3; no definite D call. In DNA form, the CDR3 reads TGCGCCAGCAGCTCGCCTAACGATAGCACAGATACGCAGTATTTT. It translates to CASSSPNDSTDTQYF.